Below, 10 T cell receptor beta chains from the same sample are listed, as sequenced in a study of beta chain features in type 1 diabetes. Whole-study findings and limits: Shorter TCRB CDR3s, moderately but significantly so, marked every one of the four CD4+ subsets in Type 1 diabetes patients.

What these receptors recognize is not known. Sequenced material consisted of expressed TCRB transcripts (all of the isolated RNA was reverse transcribed). TCRdb's copy holds only in-frame clones and misses some; the assay was immunoSEQ multiplex PCR. In the table there are around 250,000 clones, 20% of which are singletons. Sequencing used naive CD4+ T cells from blood. Receptor source: a woman in her thirties or forties with type 1 diabetes.

This clone appeared a few times. The chain uses TRBV30 and TRBJ1-3; possible D gene TRBD1, 6 bases. The CDR3 loop spans 15 amino acids. CDR1 and CDR2 from the germline V gene are GTSNPN and SVGIG (reference sequence). The V end lost 2 bases, the J end lost 0 bases, and 11 bases lay between the germline ends. CDR3 sequence reads: CAWSSGASSGNTIYF. CDR3 sequence (DNA): TGTGCCTGGAGTTCAGGGGCCAGCTCTGGAAACACCATATATTTT.

The V call is TRBV11-2, the J call TRBJ2-2; 7 bases line up with TRBD2. The CDR3 has 17 residues. With V trimmed by 1 base and J by 6 bases, 11 bases remained unmatched. The germline gives CDR1 SGHAT, CDR2 FQNNGV. CDR3 DNA: TGTGCCAGCAGCTTAGCTGGGGAGGGGTACGGCGCCGGGGAGCTGTTTTTT. Its translation: CASSLAGEGYGAGELFF.

The chain recombines TRBV4-1 with TRBJ2-7, with D perhaps TRBD1 (6 bases). The CDR3 runs to 13 residues. Germline-derived CDR1 and CDR2 are MGHRA and YSYEKL. V was trimmed by 0 bases and J by 3 bases, leaving 6 bases between them. The CDR3 is CASSQEGGYEQYF. DNA of the CDR3: TGCGCCAGCAGCCAAGAAGGGGGCTACGAGCAGTACTTC.

The chain carries TRBV14 and TRBJ2-5; TRBD2 matches 9 bases. V was pared by 0 bases and J by 5 bases, with 7 bases of the junction left unmatched. The CDR3 is made up of 16 amino acids. Germline CDR1 is SGHDN and CDR2 is FVKESK. CDR3 residues: CASSQDFGTSRETQYF. CDR3 nucleotides: TGTGCCAGCAGCCAAGATTTTGGGACTAGCAGGGAGACCCAGTACTTC.

The chain uses TRBV6-5 and TRBJ2-7; 9 bases are a match to TRBD1. Germline V gene data show CDR1 as MNHEY and CDR2 as SVGAGI. The V and J ends lost 2 bases and 2 bases, in that order; junction bases with no gene match: 7. The CDR3 loop spans 16 amino acids. The CDR3 DNA reads TGTGCCAGCAGTTACAGCATACGGGACAGGGCCTACGAGCAGTACTTC. Translating it yields CASSYSIRDRAYEQYF.

The chain links TRBV29-1 to TRBJ2-7; tentative D call: TRBD2 (5 bases). Trimming left V 4 bases short and J 0 bases short, with 7 bases between. Germline CDR1 and CDR2: SQVTM and ANQGSEA. The CDR3 has 12 amino acids. CDR3 sequence (DNA): TGCAGCGTTGTCACTAGCTCCTACGAGCAGTACTTC. This codes for CSVVTSSYEQYF.

This clone was seen just once. The rearrangement uses TRBV28 and TRBJ2-7, with D possibly matching TRBD2 (6 bases). Germline CDR1 and CDR2: MDHEN and SYDVKM. The CDR3 consists of 15 residues. V shed 2 bases and J shed 3 bases, with 14 bases lying between them. CDR3 nucleotides: TGTGCCAGCAGTTTAGGTCTGGGGGACTTCTACGAGCAGTACTTC. Its protein is CASSLGLGDFYEQYF.

The gene calls are TRBV5-1 and TRBJ2-3; D is uncertain. Germline V gene data show CDR1 as SGHRS and CDR2 as YFSETQ. The CDR3 totals 14 residues. Trimming removed 0 bases from V and 2 bases from J, with 7 bases in between. CDR3 in amino acids: CASSLELATDTQYF. Written as DNA, the CDR3 is TGCGCCAGCAGCTTGGAACTCGCCACAGATACGCAGTATTTT.

In this sample, this clone turned up a few times. V gene TRBV5-1 combines with J gene TRBJ1-1; tentative D call: TRBD1 (5 bases). CDR1 is SGHRS and CDR2 is YFSETQ in the germline V gene. This CDR3 is 13 amino acids long. V was shortened by 4 bases and J by 5 bases, with 12 bases between the two germline ends. CDR3 residues: CASSPEGWTEAFF. The DNA for the CDR3 is TGCGCCAGCAGCCCGGAGGGGTGGACTGAAGCTTTCTTT.

The CDR3 spells CASSPERSLKNEQFF. In nucleotides, the CDR3 is TGTGCCAGCAGTCCCGAGCGGAGTCTTAAGAATGAGCAGTTCTTC. V and J are TRBV28 and TRBJ2-1, with D maybe TRBD2 (5 bases). Germline V gene sequence: CDR1 MDHEN, CDR2 SYDVKM. The CDR3 is 15 amino acids. Trimming cost V 5 bases and J 7 bases, with 18 bases left between them.